A selection of T cell receptor beta chains follows, all from one sample in a study of blood T cells in healthy people across ages. TCRdb itself ran the 5' RACE reads through MiXCR, one entry per CDR3 protein. The data contain just under 750,000 distinct CDR3 sequences, over 20% of them singletons. The sample was blood. The receptors were gathered from a man aged 65-85 years in good health. The CDR3 runs from the conserved cysteine through the conserved F or W. The order of the fields is CDR3 length, V gene, CDR3 protein.

13 | TRBV19 | CASSGELAGGLFF
17 | TRBV11-2 | CASSPVDIGTGGTEAFF
13 | TRBV7-6 | CASTLSPGNGYTF
12 | TRBV29-1 | CSVEGTGFGYTF
13 | TRBV6-5 | CASSRTFADTQYF
11 | TRBV30 | CAWSAGGALFF
15 | TRBV28 | CASSDTTGSNTEAFF
14 | TRBV30 | CAWSPGRARDTQYF
16 | TRBV11-2 | CASSLGTRSSYNEQFF
14 | TRBV20-1 | CSARTGANNQPRHF
16 | TRBV7-2 | CASSLARGAAGNTIYF
14 | TRBV29-1 | CSGGQGDLTDTQYF
14 | TRBV18 | CASSPPNSQETQYF
17 | TRBV18 | CASSPEQGYSGANVLTF
13 | TRBV6-2/TRBV6-3 | CASSYETVYGYTF
15 | TRBV7-2 | CASSFGLAGRNEQFF
13 | TRBV24-1 | CATSDLQSYGYTF
16 | TRBV10-3 | CTIRSTSGGGSTEAFF
14 | TRBV6-1 | CASSEGPHSYGYTF
17 | TRBV7-2 | CASSPRAGDSSYNEQFF
14 | TRBV7-9 | CAGSPDRDTGELFF
12 | TRBV28 | CASSRDYPEAFF
14 | TRBV18 | CASSPEGQSYGYTF
14 | TRBV18 | CASSPSGSYEKLFF
15 | TRBV28 | CASSFAAVLNQPQHF
12 | TRBV30 | CAWSIQREKLFF
15 | TRBV20-1 | CSARGETGPTGTQYF